The entry below describes one T cell receptor (beta chain). Its specificity is unknown. The data belong to a study of vaccination effects on CD4 cells after COVID-19. Study-level findings and limits: Clones arising from infection and from vaccination showed marked clonal contraction late after vaccination. Few convalescent patients were included, and no early post-infection timepoints were sampled.

The table came from immunoSEQ multiplex PCR; TCRdb's copy has only in-frame clones and leaves some out. The sample carries 40,000 to 45,000 clones, roughly 70% recorded once. This CDR3 region has 13 residues. Trimming took off 3 bases at V and 7 bases at J, with 12 bases between the two ends. Germline lookup yields CDR1 ENHRY and CDR2 SYGVKD. Antigen-specific CD4+ T cells were expanded with viral peptide pools in the ViraFEST assay before sequencing. Subsequent to about 10 days of culture, CD4+ T cells were isolated. According to the study, vaccine recipients showed no prior SARS-CoV-2 infection and negative nucleocapsid antibodies. Cultivation was performed at 1.5 million to 2 million PBMC per well with approximately 9 IU/ml IL-2 and about 9.2 ug/ml peptides added. Replacing half the medium with IL-2 medium was done on days 3 and 7.

The V call is TRBV10-3, the J call TRBJ2-5; D gene ambiguous. Sample: CD4+ T cells from PBMCs cultured with HCoV-OC43 spike peptides, taken before COVID-19 vaccination. Subset denoted: HCoV-OC43 spike overlapping peptide pool stimulation. The source of this sequence is a human donor who received a COVID-19 vaccine. Here the CDR3 DNA reads TGTGCCATCAGTGATCCGGGCCCCGGGACCCAGTACTTC. Amino acids: CAISDPGPGTQYF.